Listed below are T cell receptor beta chains from one sample, sequenced in a study of CD8 T cells in ankylosing spondylitis. TCRdb independently ran MiXCR on the 5' RACE reads; one entry per CDR3 protein. The sample holds under 950,000 distinct CDR3 sequences, around 17% seen once. Sequencing used blood, either unsorted or a sorted T cell fraction (not recorded which). These receptors were collected from a male donor with ankylosing spondylitis. Both conserved end residues are part of each CDR3. D genes are given only for firm matches. Part of the rows lack a size; the others show once, few, many or a class for expanded clones.

J gene	V gene	clone size	D gene	CDR3 DNA	CDR3 protein
TRBJ2-1	TRBV12-3/TRBV12-4	NA	NA	TGTGCCAGCAGCCCCGGGAACGTGCCGGGGGCGTATGAGCAGTTCTTC	CASSPGNVPGAYEQFF
TRBJ2-3	TRBV29-1	NA	TRBD1	TGCAGCGTTCAGGGGGCCAAAGGCCTTAGCACAGATACGCAGTATTTT	CSVQGAKGLSTDTQYF
TRBJ2-5	TRBV9	NA	NA	TGTGCCAGCAGCGTAGGACACGGCCAAGAGACCCAGTACTTC	CASSVGHGQETQYF
TRBJ2-5	TRBV10-3	few	NA	TGTGCCATCAGTGTGAGTCCTCAAGAGACCCAGTACTTC	CAISVSPQETQYF
TRBJ2-1	TRBV29-1	many	NA	TGCAGCTTTGGGGGACCACCGGCCTACAATGAGCAGTTCTTC	CSFGGPPAYNEQFF
TRBJ1-2	TRBV28	NA	NA	TGTGCCAGCAGTTCCGGGGAGGACTATGGCTACACCTTC	CASSSGEDYGYTF
TRBJ2-1	TRBV4-2	NA	TRBD2	TGTGCCAGCAGCCAAGGACTAGCGGGACCCCCCTCCTACAATGAGCAGTTCTTC	CASSQGLAGPPSYNEQFF
TRBJ2-1	TRBV6-1	NA	NA	TGTGCCAGCAGGCCGAGGGGGGGGAGACAGGGAGCCTACAATGAGCAGTTCTTC	CASRPRGGRQGAYNEQFF
TRBJ2-7	TRBV13	many	NA	TGTGCCAGCAGCTTATCTCCACCGGAGGGCTACGAGCAGTACTTC	CASSLSPPEGYEQYF
TRBJ2-1	TRBV20-1	many	NA	TGCAGTGCTAGTGGGCTAGCGATAGAGCAGTTCTTC	CSASGLAIEQFF
TRBJ1-2	TRBV29-1	few	NA	TGCAGCGTTGTTGACGGATTTAACTATGGCTACACCTTC	CSVVDGFNYGYTF
TRBJ2-3	TRBV27	few	NA	TGTGCCAGCAGTCCCACCCGCCGGGGGAGCACAGATACGCAGTATTTT	CASSPTRRGSTDTQYF
TRBJ2-1	TRBV12-5	few	NA	TGTGCTAGTGGCAGAGGGGGAAGCTCCTACAATGAGCAGTTCTTC	CASGRGGSSYNEQFF
TRBJ1-3	TRBV20-1	NA	NA	TGCAGTGCCCCGACTTGGGGCTCTGGAAACACCATATATTTT	CSAPTWGSGNTIYF
TRBJ2-7	TRBV9	few	TRBD2	TGTGCCAGCAGCGTATCTAGCGGATATTCCTACGAGCAGTACTTC	CASSVSSGYSYEQYF
TRBJ2-3	TRBV5-1	NA	TRBD2	TGCGCCAGCAGCTTCGGTAGCGGGGTCCCAGATACGCAGTATTTT	CASSFGSGVPDTQYF
TRBJ2-7	TRBV15	few	NA	TGTGCCACCCAGGGTACTAGCTCCTACGAGCAGTACTTC	CATQGTSSYEQYF
TRBJ2-6	TRBV29-1	many	NA	TGCAGCGTGCGGTACTCTGGGGCCAACGTCCTGACTTTC	CSVRYSGANVLTF
TRBJ1-1	TRBV5-1	many	NA	TGCGCCAGCAGCGTAAAACAGGAGAACACTGAAGCTTTCTTT	CASSVKQENTEAFF
TRBJ1-1	TRBV4-3	few	NA	TGCGCCAGCAGCCAAGAGGGATTTCCAGTTTTTGAAGCTTTCTTT	CASSQEGFPVFEAFF
TRBJ2-5	TRBV7-9	NA	NA	TGTGCCAGCAGCTTAGGGGAACAGGGCGTGGGAGAGACCCAGTACTTC	CASSLGEQGVGETQYF
TRBJ2-3	TRBV7-9	few	TRBD2	TGTGCCAGCAGCCCCGCGGGACTAGCGGGAGCAGATACGCAGTATTTT	CASSPAGLAGADTQYF
TRBJ1-1	TRBV18	NA	NA	TGTGCCAGCTCACCCCGGTGGTCGTTGGAGGGCACTGAAGCTTTCTTT	CASSPRWSLEGTEAFF
TRBJ2-3	TRBV7-9	few	NA	TGTGCCAGCAGCCCCGACGGACGAGATACGCAGTATTTT	CASSPDGRDTQYF
TRBJ2-7	TRBV20-1	NA	NA	TGCAGTGCTAGTCACGGGCCTGACTACGAGCAGTACTTC	CSASHGPDYEQYF
TRBJ1-2	TRBV5-6	few	NA	TGTGCCAGCAGCTCCAAACAGGGATGGTATGGCTACACCTTC	CASSSKQGWYGYTF
TRBJ1-1	TRBV6-1	few	NA	TGTGCCAGCAGTGAATTAGGCGGGGTAGGAAGGTACACTGAAGCTTTCTTT	CASSELGGVGRYTEAFF
TRBJ2-2	TRBV10-3	NA	TRBD1	TGTGCCATCAGTGCTGGACAGGGGGCGTCGTCCGCCGGGGAGCTGTTTTTT	CAISAGQGASSAGELFF
TRBJ1-1	TRBV20-1	NA	NA	TGCAGTGCTGGAAGGGAAGCGGGTACTGAAGCTTTCTTT	CSAGREAGTEAFF
TRBJ1-2	TRBV4-2	few	NA	TGTGCCAGCAGCCCCGGGAACTCAGGCGGGTCCTATGGCTACACCTTC	CASSPGNSGGSYGYTF
TRBJ2-2	TRBV5-1	few	TRBD2	TGCGCCAGCAGCGGGGGACTAGCGGGGGGTCCCAGGACCGGGGAGCTGTTTTTT	CASSGGLAGGPRTGELFF
TRBJ2-5	TRBV7-2	few	TRBD1	TGTGCCAGCAGCTTAAACAGGGGGCTTCAAGAGACCCAGTACTTC	CASSLNRGLQETQYF
TRBJ2-5	TRBV20-1	NA	TRBD2	TGCAGTGCTAGATCGGGGACTAGCCACGAGACCCAGTACTTC	CSARSGTSHETQYF
TRBJ1-2	TRBV14	many	NA	TGTGCCAGCAGCCGCGACGGGGCCTATGGCTACACCTTC	CASSRDGAYGYTF
TRBJ2-5	TRBV5-1	NA	TRBD2	TGCGCCAGCAGCTTCGCGGGGGAGAAAGAGACCCAGTACTTC	CASSFAGEKETQYF
TRBJ2-7	TRBV6-2/TRBV6-3	NA	NA	TGTGCCAGCAGTTACTCGTATAGAGCCTACGAGCAGTACTTC	CASSYSYRAYEQYF
TRBJ1-1	TRBV18	few	NA	TGTGCCAGCTCACCAACAGGAATTATGAACACTGAAGCTTTCTTT	CASSPTGIMNTEAFF